This T cell receptor beta chain was captured by sequencing in a study of beta chain features in type 1 diabetes. Whole-study findings and limits: The VDJ junctions of type 1 diabetes patients carried fewer insertions and more deletions.

As for this clone: Its antigen is unidentified.

Of the isolated RNA, all was reverse transcribed, and so the sequenced material was expressed TCRB transcripts. Assay: immunoSEQ multiplex PCR; the TCRdb copy retains only in-frame clones and omits some. The data show about 410,000 clones, over 11% seen once. Looked up from germline, CDR1 is SGHDT and CDR2 is YYEEEE. CDR3 length: 17 amino acids. Trimming took 4 bases from V and 2 from J; bases not matched to a gene: 12. Each population that was sorted was more than 95% pure. Sequencing used naive CD4+ T cells from blood. The source of this sequence is a man aged 25 to 40 in good health. The genes are TRBV5-6 and TRBJ2-7, with 10 bases fitting TRBD2. The CDR3 nucleotides are TGTGCCAGCAGCCACAGTACGAGACTAGCGGGTACCTACGAGCAGTACGTC. As protein: CASSHSTRLAGTYEQYV.